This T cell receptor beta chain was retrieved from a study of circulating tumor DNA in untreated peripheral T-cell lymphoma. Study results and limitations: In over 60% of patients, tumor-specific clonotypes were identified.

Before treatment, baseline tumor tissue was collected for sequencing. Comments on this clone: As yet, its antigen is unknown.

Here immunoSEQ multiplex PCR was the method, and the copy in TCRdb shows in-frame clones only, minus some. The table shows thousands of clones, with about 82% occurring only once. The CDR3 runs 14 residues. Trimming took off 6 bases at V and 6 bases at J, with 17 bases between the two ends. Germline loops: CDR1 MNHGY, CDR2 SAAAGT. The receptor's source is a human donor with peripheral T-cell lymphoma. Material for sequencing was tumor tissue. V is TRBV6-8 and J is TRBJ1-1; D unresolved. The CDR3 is CASRPGAFPAEAFF. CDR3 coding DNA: TGTGCCAGCAGGCCGGGCGCCTTCCCCGCTGAAGCTTTCTTT.